The clone carrying this T cell receptor (beta chain) was picked up a small number of times. The sample belongs to a study of response to subunit inactivated influenza vaccine. V dropped 5 bases and J dropped 10 bases, with 9 bases sitting between them. Per the germline V gene, CDR1 is SGHTA and CDR2 is FQGNSA. The CDR3 extends over 11 amino acids. TCRdb reprocessed the RT-PCR reads via MiXCR and lists one record per CDR3 protein. The sample carries hundreds of thousands of distinct CDR3 sequences, less than 15% recorded once. The material sequenced was PBMCs from blood, taken about 14 days before vaccination. This receptor was obtained from a man over 45 who received an inactivated influenza vaccine. This chain links TRBV7-2 with TRBJ2-1, with D uncertain. The CDR3 sequence is CASSNIYEQFF. In DNA form, the CDR3 reads TGTGCCAGCAGCAATATTTACGAGCAGTTCTTC.